One and the same sample provided the 25 T cell receptor beta chains below, sequenced in a study of vaccination and CD4 T cells after COVID-19. Treatment reported: roughly ten-day PBMC culture with coronavirus spike peptide pools or control peptides (ViraFEST assay). For these receptors, no antigen is known. Cultured CD4+ T cell DNA underwent sequencing with the Oncomine TCR Beta short-read assay. TCRdb reprocessed the PCR reads with MiXCR, giving one entry per CDR3 protein. The sample shows approximately 12,000 distinct CDR3 sequences, approximately 45% of them seen only once. The source material was CD4+ T cells from blood, cultured in vitro. The source is a human donor who had recovered from COVID-19.

This chain joins TRBV7-6 and TRBJ1-2; 7 positions match TRBD1. V gave up 5 bases and J gave up 5 bases; unmatched junction bases: 5. CDR3 length equals 13 residues. CDR1 and CDR2 (germline): SGHVS, FNYEAQ. CDR3 bases: TGTGCCAGCAGCCCCGGGACAGATTATGGCTACACCTTC. Translated, it gives CASSPGTDYGYTF.

This sequence joins TRBV20-1 and TRBJ1-6; D is uncertain. Germline values: CDR1 DFQATT, CDR2 SNEGSKA (reference sequence). The CDR3 spans 14 residues. The germline V and J ends were trimmed by 3 bases and 10 bases, with 16 bases remaining between them. As DNA, the CDR3 is TGCAGTGCTAGGTCCGCTGGCGGGGAATCACCCCTCCACTTT. It encodes CSARSAGGESPLHF.

This clonotype was recorded a few times. This rearrangement joins TRBV24-1 to TRBJ2-3; no clear D. V shed 3 bases and J shed 0 bases, with 12 bases lying between them. The V gene's germline CDR1 is KGHDR and CDR2 SFDVKD. The CDR3 consists of 16 residues. Here the CDR3 DNA reads TGTGCCACCAGTGATCGTCGCTTTGCTAGCACAGATACGCAGTATTTT. Translation: CATSDRRFASTDTQYF.

The gene calls are TRBV7-8 and TRBJ2-3, with D perhaps matching TRBD2 (6 bases). The CDR3 extends over 16 amino acids. V was pared by 1 base and J by 4 bases, with 15 bases between. Germline V CDR1 and CDR2: SGHVS, FQNEAQ. CDR3 nucleotide sequence: TGTGCCAGCAGCTTAGTCGGGGGAGTTAGCCCAGATACGCAGTATTTT. Protein: CASSLVGGVSPDTQYF.

This clonotype turned up a few times. The rearrangement joins TRBV2 to TRBJ2-2, with 8 bases lining up with TRBD2. Germline V gene lookup returns CDR1 SNHLY and CDR2 FYNNEI. The CDR3 spans 15 residues. Trimming at V came to 6 bases and at J to 0 bases, leaving 3 bases not matched to a gene. The CDR3 sequence is CASSTSGSNTGELFF. CDR3 DNA sequence: TGTGCCAGCAGCACTAGCGGATCGAACACCGGGGAGCTGTTTTTT.

This clonotype was seen more than once but under ten times. The chain joins TRBV28 to TRBJ1-3, with D maybe TRBD1 (5 bases). V was shortened by 6 bases and J by 0 bases, with 12 bases between the two germline ends. This CDR3 has 15 amino acids. In germline, CDR1 is MDHEN, CDR2 SYDVKM. The CDR3 DNA sequence: TGTGCCAGCAGGTGGGGCAGCGACTCTGGAAACACCATATATTTT. Translation gives CASRWGSDSGNTIYF.

Only a few counts were recorded for this clonotype. The rearrangement links TRBV2 to TRBJ2-7; 7 nucleotides match TRBD1. The germline V gene encodes CDR1 SNHLY and CDR2 FYNNEI. The CDR3 runs to 12 residues. Unmatched junction bases numbered 6, after V lost 6 bases and J lost 7 bases. The CDR3 DNA follows: TGTGCCAGCAGCCGGGGACAGAGTGAGCAGTACTTC. Protein sequence: CASSRGQSEQYF.

V usage is TRBV10-3 and J usage is TRBJ1-4; possibly TRBD1 for D (5 bases). Trimming pared 11 bases from V and 6 bases from J, leaving 10 bases between. CDR1 and CDR2 (germline): ENHRY, SYGVKD. The CDR3 covers 11 residues. Here the CDR3 reads CAVRGDEKLFF. The DNA of the CDR3 is TGTGCCGTCCGGGGGGATGAAAAACTGTTTTTT.

This chain links TRBV4-1 with TRBJ1-1; the D is unclear. From germline, CDR1 is MGHRA and CDR2 YSYEKL. The CDR3 sequence is 14 residues long. Trimming took off 0 bases at V and 0 bases at J, with 5 bases between the two ends. CDR3 bases: TGCGCCAGCAGCCAAGATTCCCTGAACACTGAAGCTTTCTTT. Translation gives CASSQDSLNTEAFF.

J is TRBJ2-2 and V is TRBV19; 7 bases match TRBD1. The V and J ends lost 1 base and 6 bases, in that order; junction bases with no gene match: 2. This CDR3 has 14 residues. CDR1 LNHDA and CDR2 SQIVND come from the germline V gene (reference sequence). The CDR3 bases are TGTGCCAGTAGTATAGGGCAGGGGGCCGGGGAGCTGTTTTTT. As protein: CASSIGQGAGELFF. Filled out from reference TRBV19 and TRBJ2-2, the complete variable domain reads DGGITQSPKYLFRKEGQNVTLSCEQNLNHDAMYWYRQDPGQGLRLIYYSQIVNDFQKGDIAEGYSVSREKKESFPLTVTSAQKNPTAFYLCASSIGQGAGELFFGEGSRLTVL.

The V gene is TRBV5-1, the J gene TRBJ2-5, with 12 nucleotides matching TRBD2. Germline V gene sequence: CDR1 SGHRS, CDR2 YFSETQ. The J segment lost 2 bases and the V segment lost 0 bases, leaving 8 bases of the junction unmatched. This CDR3 is 18 amino acids long. This CDR3 is CASSLAAGLAGSQETQYF. DNA for the CDR3: TGCGCCAGCAGCTTGGCGGCCGGACTAGCGGGATCTCAAGAGACCCAGTACTTC.

This chain links TRBV6-5 with TRBJ1-2, with a possible D match to TRBD1 (6 bases). The V and J ends lost 0 bases and 2 bases respectively, with 13 bases between them. CDR1 and CDR2 (germline): MNHEY, SVGAGI. The CDR3 loop spans 16 amino acids. CDR3 coding DNA: TGTGCCAGCAGTTACTCGAGGGGGACGCTGAACTATGGCTACACCTTC. It encodes CASSYSRGTLNYGYTF.

This clonotype is large. V gene TRBV30 combines with J gene TRBJ2-7; 8 bases fit TRBD1. Per germline, CDR1 GTSNPN and CDR2 SVGIG (reference sequence). The J segment lost 9 bases and the V segment lost 2 bases, leaving 3 bases of the junction unmatched. The CDR3 has 11 residues. Written as DNA, the CDR3 is TGTGCCTGGAGTATCGACAGGGGGCAGTACTTC. It encodes CAWSIDRGQYF.

This clonotype was found a few times. This chain connects TRBV7-2 to TRBJ1-4; 8 bases agree with TRBD1. With 4 bases clipped from V and 14 bases from J, the junction kept 9 bases outside the gene matches. The CDR3 contains 13 residues. Germline V gives CDR1 SGHTA, CDR2 FQGNSA. This chain's CDR3 is CASSSGTGTHLFF. The CDR3 DNA reads TGTGCCAGCAGCTCCGGGACAGGAACCCATCTGTTTTTT.

This clonotype was counted a few times. The V and J genes are TRBV12-3 or TRBV12-4 and TRBJ1-5; TRBD1 might be the D (5 bases). Trimming stripped 6 bases from V and 1 base from J, with 10 bases between. This CDR3 comprises 14 residues. CDR3 DNA: TGTGCCAGCAGACTGGAGGGGAGCAATCAGCCCCAGCATTTT. Translation gives CASRLEGSNQPQHF.

This sequence joins TRBV10-1 and TRBJ1-1; no reliable D call. The germline V gene encodes CDR1 WNHNN and CDR2 SYGVQD (reference sequence). The CDR3 has 16 amino acids. Trimming took off 3 bases at V and 1 base at J, with 15 bases between the two ends. This CDR3 reads CASSDRGSRGNTEAFF. The DNA of the CDR3 is TGCGCCAGCAGTGATCGAGGATCCCGTGGGAACACTGAAGCTTTCTTT.

This clonotype was recorded a few times. This chain connects TRBV1 to TRBJ1-4; the table's D gene call, TRBD1, was not cross checked with the DNA. TRBV1 is classified as a pseudogene. CDR3 length: 15 residues. CDR3 sequence: CTSSQEGQAHEKLFF. The DNA of the CDR3 is TGCACCAGCAGCCAAGAGGGACAGGCCCATGAAAAACTGTTTTTT.

V gene TRBV7-3 combines with J gene TRBJ2-3; D ambiguous. The CDR3 loop spans 13 amino acids. Germline CDR1 SGHTA, CDR2 FQGTGA. V gave up 1 base and J gave up 6 bases, with 8 bases separating them. Here the CDR3 DNA reads TGTGCCAGCAGCTTAAATGGTATGGATACGCAGTATTTT. Translation gives CASSLNGMDTQYF. Full variable domain (missing parts from reference TRBV7-3 and TRBJ2-3): GAGVSQTPSNKVTEKGKYVELRCDPISGHTALYWYRQSLGQGPEFLIYFQGTGAADDSGLPNDRFFAVRPEGSVSTLKIQRTERGDSAVYLCASSLNGMDTQYFGPGTRLTVL.

V and J are TRBV6-2 or TRBV6-3 and TRBJ2-3; TRBD2 agrees at 10 bases. This CDR3 is built from 15 residues. Germline CDR1 is MNHEY and CDR2 is SVGEGT. The junction had 1 base not matched to a gene; V was cut back by 4 bases and J by 0 bases. CDR3: CASSLTSGSTDTQYF. DNA of the CDR3: TGTGCCAGCAGTTTGACTAGCGGGAGCACAGATACGCAGTATTTT.

The V gene is TRBV28, the J gene TRBJ1-5, with a weak D call TRBD1 (6 bases). The V end lost 10 bases, the J end lost 8 bases, and 18 bases lay between the germline ends. Germline values: CDR1 MDHEN, CDR2 SYDVKM. The CDR3 loop spans 13 amino acids. CDR3 sequence: CATRTELLEPQHF. The CDR3 bases are TGTGCCACAAGGACAGAACTACTGGAGCCCCAGCATTTT.

This clonotype was seen more than once but under ten times. The chain combines TRBV28 with TRBJ2-7, with D perhaps matching TRBD2 (7 bases). Germline CDR1 and CDR2: MDHEN and SYDVKM. The CDR3 extends over 15 amino acids. Trimming cost V 5 bases and J 2 bases, with 16 bases left between them. The CDR3 sequence: CASSGRGAAAYEQYF. Written as DNA, the CDR3 is TGTGCCAGCAGTGGACGGGGGGCTGCGGCCTACGAGCAGTACTTC.

The chain carries TRBV27 and TRBJ2-4; 13 nucleotides line up with TRBD2. The CDR3 contains 16 residues. Germline CDR1 and CDR2: MNHEY and SMNVEV (reference sequence). V shed 4 bases, J shed 6 bases, and the junction held 6 bases outside the gene matches. The CDR3: CASSSHRTSGRNIQYF. CDR3 in DNA: TGTGCCAGCAGTTCCCACAGGACTAGCGGGAGAAACATTCAGTACTTC.

This clonotype showed up just a few times. This chain joins TRBV7-9 and TRBJ2-1; D unclear. The V gene lost 1 base and the J gene lost 9 bases, with 10 bases spanning the gap. This CDR3 has 13 amino acids. In germline, CDR1 is SEHNR, CDR2 FQNEAQ (reference sequence). The CDR3 loop is CASSLGYISEQFF. DNA of the CDR3: TGTGCCAGCAGCTTAGGTTATATTAGTGAGCAGTTCTTC.

The V and J genes are TRBV20-1 and TRBJ2-1; 7 nucleotides match TRBD1. This CDR3 region has 14 residues. Germline V gene data show CDR1 as DFQATT and CDR2 as SNEGSKA (reference sequence). Germline trimming cut 4 bases from V and 9 bases from J; bases unmatched to any gene: 12. The CDR3 DNA follows: TGCAGTGCTATGCGTGGGACAGTGGTGTCTGAGCAGTTCTTC. This encodes CSAMRGTVVSEQFF.

J is TRBJ1-2 and V is TRBV12-3 or TRBV12-4; D gene ambiguous. Trimming left V 3 bases short and J 2 bases short, with 22 bases between. CDR3 length equals 18 residues. CDR3 sequence reads: CASSFWFRRRAVNYGYTF. As DNA, the CDR3 is TGTGCCAGCAGTTTTTGGTTTCGGAGGCGTGCGGTAAACTATGGCTACACCTTC.